The 5 T cell receptor beta chains below come from one sample, sequenced in a study of CD8 T cells in Susac syndrome. Reverse transcription of roughly 0.5 to 1 ug RNA was carried out with random hexamers. TCRdb called the immunoSEQ multiplex PCR reads again in MiXCR, with one record for every CDR3 protein. Here the sample spans 150,000 or so distinct CDR3 sequences, about 90% being singletons. The material sequenced was CD4+ T cells from PBMCs. Every receptor here comes from a human donor in good health.

This clonotype was seen a single time. The chain carries TRBV11-2 and TRBJ2-7; a possible D gene is TRBD2 (5 bases). The germline V gene encodes CDR1 SGHAT and CDR2 FQNNGV. Between the trimmed V and J ends, which lost 5 bases and 3 bases, there was a span of 14 bases. This CDR3 comprises 14 residues. CDR3 nucleotide sequence: TGTGCCAGCAGCCCGTGGCGCCGGGACTACGAGCAGTACTTC. Its protein product is CASSPWRRDYEQYF.

The chain joins TRBV18 to TRBJ2-5; D gene unclear. V was pared by 3 bases and J by 3 bases, with 8 bases between. Per germline, CDR1 KGHSH and CDR2 LQKENI. The CDR3 totals 13 residues. Here the CDR3 reads CASSPPLKETQYF. CDR3 coding DNA: TGTGCCAGCTCACCCCCCCTTAAAGAGACCCAGTACTTC.

This chain links TRBV29-1 with TRBJ2-1; 7 bases are a match to TRBD1. The germline V gene has CDR1 SQVTM and CDR2 ANQGSEA. This CDR3 region has 14 residues. The V gene end was trimmed by 5 bases and the J gene end by 2 bases; junction bases not matched to a gene: 6. The CDR3 DNA is TGCAGCGTTAAGACAGGGAATCCCTACAATGAGCAGTTCTTC. Its protein is CSVKTGNPYNEQFF.

V usage is TRBV3-1 and J usage is TRBJ2-5, with TRBD2 matching over 13 bases. Trimming at V came to 4 bases and at J to 4 bases, leaving 6 bases not matched to a gene. From germline, CDR1 is LGHDT and CDR2 YNNKEL (reference sequence). The CDR3 consists of 16 residues. CDR3 amino acids: CASSRRLAGGRETQYF. The DNA for the CDR3 is TGTGCCAGCAGCCGCCGACTAGCGGGAGGTCGAGAGACCCAGTACTTC.

In nucleotides, the CDR3 is TGTGCCAGCAGCAATCGCTCCCGGTTCGTAGATACGCAGTATTTT. Translating gives CASSNRSRFVDTQYF. The rearrangement links TRBV21-1 to TRBJ2-3; the table gives TRBD1 as D, unverified against the DNA. TRBV21-1 is shown as a pseudogene. This CDR3 is built from 15 residues.